Sequencing of this TCR beta chain was carried out in a study of cytomegalovirus exposure and HLA in healthy donors. Study background: The roughly 100 million unique TCR beta sequences, from around 200 million T cells, were found by an earlier analysis. Study outcomes and limitations: Trimming of TCR beta V- and J-genes showed a link, identified in a later analysis, to a missense DCLRE1C variant.

A note on this clone: What it recognizes is unknown.

For the donor in question, CMV serostatus went unrecorded. The PCR ran on 60 Vbeta and 13 Jbeta primers. Libraries were prepared by immunoSEQ multiplex PCR; TCRdb keeps only in-frame clonotypes and omits some of them. The sample carries 150,000 to 200,000 clones, roughly 80% recorded once. This TCR was sampled from a human donor in good health. What was sequenced was PBMCs.

This CDR3 reads CASVTGGSNQPQHF. The CDR3 DNA reads as TGTGCCAGCGTCACCGGCGGGAGCAATCAGCCCCAGCATTTT. The J gene is TRBJ1-5, the V gene TRBV6-6; D is unresolved. CDR1 is MNHNY and CDR2 is SVGAGI in the germline V gene (reference sequence). Trimming pared 8 bases from V and 1 base from J, leaving 12 bases between. This CDR3 is 14 amino acids long.